This T cell receptor beta chain was sequenced during a study of read filtering for tumor transcriptome and immune sequencing. From 350 to 500 ng of RNA, a library with molecular barcoded alpha/delta and beta/gamma adaptors was made. TCRdb analysed the reads with MiXCR anew, one entry per CDR3 protein. The data show about 40,000 distinct CDR3 sequences, approximately 15% seen once. This clonotype was seen at least ten times. Sequencing was carried out using a population of CD138-negative cells sorted from bone marrow. The TCR was taken from a donor aged 40 or older with multiple myeloma.

DNA of the CDR3: TGTGCCTGGATGGGCAGGGGGACCTACGAGCAGTACTTC. Protein product: CAWMGRGTYEQYF. The chain is built from TRBV30 and TRBJ2-7, with 7 bases aligning to TRBD1. Trimming cost V 4 bases and J 2 bases; bases outside gene matches: 5. CDR3 length equals 13 residues. In germline, CDR1 is GTSNPN, CDR2 SVGIG (reference sequence).